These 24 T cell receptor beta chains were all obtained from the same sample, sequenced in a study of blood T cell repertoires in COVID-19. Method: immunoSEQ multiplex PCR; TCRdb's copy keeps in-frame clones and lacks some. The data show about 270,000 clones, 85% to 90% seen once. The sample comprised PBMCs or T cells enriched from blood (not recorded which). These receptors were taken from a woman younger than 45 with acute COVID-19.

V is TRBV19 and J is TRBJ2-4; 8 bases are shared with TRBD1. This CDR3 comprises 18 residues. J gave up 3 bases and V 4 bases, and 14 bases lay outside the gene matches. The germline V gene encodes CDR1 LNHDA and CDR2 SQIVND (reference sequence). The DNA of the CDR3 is TGTGCCAGTAGTACACAGGACAGGGTAGTTGTGAGCAAAAACATTCAGTACTTC. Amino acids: CASSTQDRVVVSKNIQYF. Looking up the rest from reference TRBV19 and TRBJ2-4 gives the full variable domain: DGGITQSPKYLFRKEGQNVTLSCEQNLNHDAMYWYRQDPGQGLRLIYYSQIVNDFQKGDIAEGYSVSREKKESFPLTVTSAQKNPTAFYLCASSTQDRVVVSKNIQYFGAGTRLSVL.

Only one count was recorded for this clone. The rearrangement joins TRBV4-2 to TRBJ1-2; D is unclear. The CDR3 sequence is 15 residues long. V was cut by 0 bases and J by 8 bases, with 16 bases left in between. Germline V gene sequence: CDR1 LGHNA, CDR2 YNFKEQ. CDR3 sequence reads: CASSQDILAGSGYTF. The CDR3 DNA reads TGTGCCAGCAGCCAAGATATCTTGGCCGGGAGCGGCTACACCTTC.

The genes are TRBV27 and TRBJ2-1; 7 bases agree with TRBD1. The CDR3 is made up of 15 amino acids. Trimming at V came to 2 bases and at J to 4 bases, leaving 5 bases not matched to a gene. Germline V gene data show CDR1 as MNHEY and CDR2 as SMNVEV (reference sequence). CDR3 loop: CASSLEGRGYNEQFF. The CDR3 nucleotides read TGTGCCAGCAGTTTAGAGGGCAGGGGGTACAATGAGCAGTTCTTC.

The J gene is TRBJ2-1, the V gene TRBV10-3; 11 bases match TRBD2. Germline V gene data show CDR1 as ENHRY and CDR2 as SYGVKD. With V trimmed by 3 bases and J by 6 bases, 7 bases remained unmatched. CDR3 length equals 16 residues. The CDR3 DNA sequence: TGTGCCATCAGTGAAAGACTAGCGGGACTCTCCAATGAGCAGTTCTTC. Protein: CAISERLAGLSNEQFF.

Here the CDR3 DNA reads TGTGCCAGCAGCCCAGGGACAGGGGCTTGGTCTCGTCAGCCCCAGCATTTT. Translation gives CASSPGTGAWSRQPQHF. The chain has TRBV28 and TRBJ1-5; TRBD1 agrees at 10 bases. The CDR3 covers 17 residues. Germline lookup yields CDR1 MDHEN and CDR2 SYDVKM. V was clipped by 6 bases and J by 6 bases; unmatched bases: 14.

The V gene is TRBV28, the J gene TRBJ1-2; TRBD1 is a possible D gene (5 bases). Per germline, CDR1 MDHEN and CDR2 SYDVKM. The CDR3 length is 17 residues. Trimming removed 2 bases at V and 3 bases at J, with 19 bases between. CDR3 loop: CASSLPDRDRGDYGYTF. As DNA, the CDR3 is TGTGCCAGCAGTTTACCCGACCGGGACCGGGGGGACTATGGCTACACCTTC.

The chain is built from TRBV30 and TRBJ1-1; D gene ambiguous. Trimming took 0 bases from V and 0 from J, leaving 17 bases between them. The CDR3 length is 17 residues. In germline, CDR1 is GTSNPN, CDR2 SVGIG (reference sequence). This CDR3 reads CAWSVPGWIFMNTEAFF. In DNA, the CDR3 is TGTGCCTGGAGTGTCCCGGGGTGGATCTTCATGAACACTGAAGCTTTCTTT.

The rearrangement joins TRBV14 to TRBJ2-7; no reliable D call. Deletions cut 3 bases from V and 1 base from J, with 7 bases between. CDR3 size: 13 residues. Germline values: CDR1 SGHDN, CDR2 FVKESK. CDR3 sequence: CASSHVSSYEQYF. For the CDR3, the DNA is TGTGCCAGCAGCCACGTCAGTTCCTACGAGCAGTACTTC.

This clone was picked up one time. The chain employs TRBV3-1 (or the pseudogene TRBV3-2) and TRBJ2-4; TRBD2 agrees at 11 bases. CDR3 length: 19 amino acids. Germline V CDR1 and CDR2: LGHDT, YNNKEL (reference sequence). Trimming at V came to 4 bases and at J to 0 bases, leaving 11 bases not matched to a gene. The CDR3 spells CASSRTGTSGALAKNIQYF. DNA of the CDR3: TGTGCCAGCAGCCGAACCGGGACTAGCGGAGCCTTAGCCAAAAACATTCAGTACTTC.

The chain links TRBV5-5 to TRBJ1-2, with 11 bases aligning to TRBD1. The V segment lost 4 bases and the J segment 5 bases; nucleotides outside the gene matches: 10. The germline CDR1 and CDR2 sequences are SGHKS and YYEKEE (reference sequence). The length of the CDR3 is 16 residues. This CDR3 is CASSQPPGTGGYGYTF. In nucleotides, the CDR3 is TGTGCCAGCAGCCAGCCTCCGGGGACAGGGGGTTATGGCTACACCTTC.

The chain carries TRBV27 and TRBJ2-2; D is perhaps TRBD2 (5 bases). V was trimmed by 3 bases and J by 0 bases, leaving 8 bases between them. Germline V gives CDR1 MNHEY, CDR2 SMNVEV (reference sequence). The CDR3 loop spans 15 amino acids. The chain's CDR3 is CASSFLGANTGELFF. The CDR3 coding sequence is TGTGCCAGCAGTTTTTTGGGAGCGAACACCGGGGAGCTGTTTTTT.

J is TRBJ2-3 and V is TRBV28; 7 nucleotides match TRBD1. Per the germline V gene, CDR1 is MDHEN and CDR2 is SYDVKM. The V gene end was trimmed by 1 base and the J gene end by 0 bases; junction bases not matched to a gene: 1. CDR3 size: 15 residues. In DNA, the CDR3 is TGTGCCAGCAGTTTATTGACAGGGAGCACAGATACGCAGTATTTT. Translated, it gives CASSLLTGSTDTQYF. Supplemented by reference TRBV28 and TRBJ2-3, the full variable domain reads DVKVTQSSRYLVKRTGEKVFLECVQDMDHENMFWYRQDPGLGLRLIYFSYDVKMKEKGDIPEGYSVSREKKERFSLILESASTNQTSMYLCASSLLTGSTDTQYFGPGTRLTVL.

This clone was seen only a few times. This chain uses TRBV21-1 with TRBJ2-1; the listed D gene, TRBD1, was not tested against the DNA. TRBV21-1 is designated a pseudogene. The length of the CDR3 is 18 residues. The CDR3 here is CASSKRPDRGLSYNEQFF. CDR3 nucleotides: TGTGCCAGCAGCAAGAGGCCGGACAGGGGGCTCTCCTACAATGAGCAGTTCTTC.

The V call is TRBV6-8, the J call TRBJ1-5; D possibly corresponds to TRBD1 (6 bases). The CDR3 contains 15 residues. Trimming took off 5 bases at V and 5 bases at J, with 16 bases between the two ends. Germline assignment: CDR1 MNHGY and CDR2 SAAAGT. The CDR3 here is CASSQRQVGDQPQHF. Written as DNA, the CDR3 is TGTGCCAGCAGTCAACGACAGGTCGGGGATCAGCCCCAGCATTTT.

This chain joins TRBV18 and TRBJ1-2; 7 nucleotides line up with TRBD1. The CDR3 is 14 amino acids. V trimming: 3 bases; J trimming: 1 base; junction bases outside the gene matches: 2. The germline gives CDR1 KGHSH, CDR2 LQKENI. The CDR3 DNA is TGTGCCAGCTCACCGGGACAGATTAACTATGGCTACACCTTC. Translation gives CASSPGQINYGYTF.

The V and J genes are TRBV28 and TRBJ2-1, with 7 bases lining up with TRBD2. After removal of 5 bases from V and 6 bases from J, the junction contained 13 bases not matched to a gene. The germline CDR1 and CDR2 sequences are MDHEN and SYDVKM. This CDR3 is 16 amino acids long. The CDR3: CASSDLSAGRVNEQFF. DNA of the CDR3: TGTGCCAGCAGTGATCTGTCAGCGGGAAGAGTCAATGAGCAGTTCTTC.

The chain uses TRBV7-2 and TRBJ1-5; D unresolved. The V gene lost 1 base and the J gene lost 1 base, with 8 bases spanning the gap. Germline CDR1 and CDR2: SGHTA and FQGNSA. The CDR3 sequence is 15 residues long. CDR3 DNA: TGTGCCAGCAGCTTAGTCCGGGAGAGCAATCAGCCCCAGCATTTT. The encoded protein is CASSLVRESNQPQHF.

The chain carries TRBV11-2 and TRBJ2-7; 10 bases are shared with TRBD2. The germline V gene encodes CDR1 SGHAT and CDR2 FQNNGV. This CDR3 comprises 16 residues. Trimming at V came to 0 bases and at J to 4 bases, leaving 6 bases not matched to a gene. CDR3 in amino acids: CASSLEVASGRYEQYF. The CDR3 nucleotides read TGTGCCAGCAGCTTAGAGGTGGCTAGCGGGAGATACGAGCAGTACTTC.

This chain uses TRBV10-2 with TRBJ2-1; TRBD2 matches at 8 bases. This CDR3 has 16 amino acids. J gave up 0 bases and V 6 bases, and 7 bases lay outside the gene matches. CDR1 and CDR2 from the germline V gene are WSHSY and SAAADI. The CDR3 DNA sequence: TGCGCCAGCAGAGAGATAAGCGGGAGCTCCTACAATGAGCAGTTCTTC. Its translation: CASREISGSSYNEQFF.

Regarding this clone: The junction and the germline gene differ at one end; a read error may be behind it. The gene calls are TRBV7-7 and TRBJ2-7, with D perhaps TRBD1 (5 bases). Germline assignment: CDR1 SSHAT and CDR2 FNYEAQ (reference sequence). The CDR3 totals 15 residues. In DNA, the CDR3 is TGTGCTAGCAGCTTAGCATCAGGGAACCACTACGAGCAGTACTTC. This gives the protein CASSLASGNHYEQYF.

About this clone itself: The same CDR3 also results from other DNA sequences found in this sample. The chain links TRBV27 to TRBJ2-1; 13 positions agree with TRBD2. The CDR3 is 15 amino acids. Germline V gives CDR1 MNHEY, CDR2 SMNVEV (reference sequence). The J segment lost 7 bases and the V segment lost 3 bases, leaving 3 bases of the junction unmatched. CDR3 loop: CASSFGLAGVNEQFF. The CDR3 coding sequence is TGTGCCAGCAGTTTCGGACTAGCGGGAGTGAATGAGCAGTTCTTC.

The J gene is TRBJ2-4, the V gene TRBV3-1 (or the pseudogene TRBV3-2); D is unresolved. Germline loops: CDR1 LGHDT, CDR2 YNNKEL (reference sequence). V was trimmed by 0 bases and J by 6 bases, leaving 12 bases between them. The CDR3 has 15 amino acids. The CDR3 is CASSQDRVHGNIQYF. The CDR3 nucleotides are TGTGCCAGCAGCCAAGATCGGGTACACGGAAACATTCAGTACTTC.

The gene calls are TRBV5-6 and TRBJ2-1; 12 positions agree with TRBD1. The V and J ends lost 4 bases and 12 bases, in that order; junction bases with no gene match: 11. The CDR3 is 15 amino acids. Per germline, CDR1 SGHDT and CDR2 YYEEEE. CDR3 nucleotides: TGTGCCAGCAGCAACCGGGACAGGGGGCTAGTAAGGCAGTTCTTC. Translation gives CASSNRDRGLVRQFF.

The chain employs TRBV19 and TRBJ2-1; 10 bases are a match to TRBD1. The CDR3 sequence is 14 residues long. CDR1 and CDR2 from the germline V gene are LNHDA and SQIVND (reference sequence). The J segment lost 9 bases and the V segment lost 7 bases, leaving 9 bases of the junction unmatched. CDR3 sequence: CASTGTGESGEQFF. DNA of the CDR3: TGTGCCAGTACCGGGACAGGGGAGTCCGGTGAGCAGTTCTTC.